The 27 T cell receptor beta chains below come from one sample, sequenced in a study of tissue T cells after allogeneic stem cell transplantation. Produced via immunoSEQ multiplex PCR; TCRdb's table is partial and in-frame only. Here the sample spans approximately 4,200 clones, around 50% being singletons. Time point indicated: mouse harvest day 7 after allogeneic transplant. Tail vein injection delivered 10^7 T-cell-depleted bone marrow cells and 10^6 splenic CD5+ T cells. Source material: lymph node tissue. Receptors originate from a female BALB/c mouse given C57BL/6 T cells with graft-versus-host disease after an allogeneic hematopoietic cell transplant.

Judged by abundance, this clone is medium-sized. Gene names follow the mouse nomenclature. The read halts 1 residue ahead of the CDR3 end, with the missing end drawn from the germline J gene. The chain couples TRBV2 to TRBJ2-7, with D perhaps matching TRBD2 (5 bases). CDR3 size: 13 residues. CDR1 LGHNA and CDR2 YSYQKL come from the germline V gene. V was pared by 0 bases and J by 7 bases, with 10 bases between. Partial CDR3 DNA: TGTGCCAGCAGCCAAGATGTGGACTTCGAACAGTAC. Protein product: CASSQDVDFEQY. The entire CDR3 protein reads CASSQDVDFEQYF.

On this clone itself: Gene names are mouse gene names. Read coverage stops 1 residue before the CDR3 terminus; the germline J gene supplies the remainder. The gene calls are TRBV3 and TRBJ1-1; possible D gene TRBD1, 6 bases. This CDR3 has 13 amino acids. The V end lost 3 bases, the J end lost 4 bases, and 9 bases lay between the germline ends. Germline V CDR1 and CDR2: SNHLY, FYNGKV (reference sequence). The CDR3 region is CASSFGGRTEVFF. Partial CDR3 DNA: TGTGCCAGCAGCTTTGGGGGGCGCACAGAAGTCTTC. The variable domain in full, completed from reference TRBV3 and TRBJ1-1, reads GPKVLQIPSHQIIDMGQMVTLNCDPVSNHLYFYWYKQILGQQMEFLVNFYNGKVMEKSKLFKDQFSVERPDGSYFTLKIQPTALEDSAVYFCASSFGGRTEVFFGKGTRLTVV.

In the case of this clone: Gene names denote mouse genes. The read terminates 1 residue ahead of where the CDR3 ends, so the germline J gene completes it. The rearrangement joins TRBV3 to TRBJ2-4, with D uncertain. CDR3 length: 13 amino acids. The V end lost 5 bases, the J end lost 1 base, and 7 bases lay between the germline ends. Germline CDR1 and CDR2: SNHLY and FYNGKV (reference sequence). The chain's CDR3 is CASSPDGQNTLYF. Partial CDR3 DNA: TGTGCCAGCAGCCCGGACGGTCAAAACACCTTGTAC.

Note on this clone: Any gene name here is a mouse gene name. From the germline J gene comes the end of the CDR3, since the read stops 1 residue before it. The rearrangement links TRBV3 to TRBJ2-4, with 11 bases lining up with TRBD2. Germline V gene data show CDR1 as SNHLY and CDR2 as FYNGKV (reference sequence). CDR3 length: 15 amino acids. V shed 3 bases and J 1 base; nucleotides not matched to a gene: 0. CDR3 DNA (partial): TGTGCCAGCAGCTTGGGACTGGGGGGTCAAAACACCTTGTAC. Translation gives CASSLGLGGQNTLY. The whole CDR3 sequence reads CASSLGLGGQNTLYF.

As regards this clone: Mouse gene names and germline throughout. The CDR3 is cut off 1 residue early in the read; its end comes from the germline J gene. This chain links TRBV23 with TRBJ2-4; the table's D gene call, TRBD1, was not cross checked with the DNA. The CDR3 is 16 amino acids. From germline, CDR1 is KGHTA and CDR2 FQNQQP. Partial CDR3 DNA: TGCTCCAGCAGTCAATCGAGAGAGGGGGCGCGAGGCACCTTGTAC. Residues: CSSSQSREGARGTLY. The complete CDR3 reads CSSSQSREGARGTLYF.

In this sample, this clone is medium-sized. Mouse gene names apply. The read halts 1 residue ahead of the CDR3 end, with the missing end drawn from the germline J gene. The V and J genes are TRBV3 and TRBJ2-1; 7 nucleotides match TRBD1. CDR1 and CDR2 (germline): SNHLY, FYNGKV (reference sequence). V shed 3 bases, J shed 12 bases, and the junction held 5 bases outside the gene matches. The CDR3 has 12 amino acids. This CDR3 is CASSLGQSGQFF. Incomplete CDR3 DNA: TGTGCCAGCAGCTTGGGACAGTCAGGGCAGTTC.

This clone was recorded a few times. Mouse gene names and germline throughout. The read ends 1 residue before the CDR3 terminus; that terminus is restored from the germline J gene. V gene TRBV20 combines with J gene TRBJ2-5, with TRBD2 matching over 7 bases. The germline gives CDR1 GFQATS, CDR2 STVNSAI. Unmatched junction bases numbered 1, after V lost 3 bases and J lost 1 base. The CDR3 contains 13 residues. The chain's CDR3 is CGARTGDQDTQYF. The DNA read from the CDR3 is TGTGGTGCTAGAACTGGGGACCAAGACACCCAGTAC.

Within the sample, this clone is large. Each gene name is a mouse one. The read finishes 1 residue shy of the CDR3 end, and the germline J gene is used to complete it. J is TRBJ2-7 and V is TRBV13-2; TRBD2 might be the D (7 bases). CDR3 length equals 12 residues. V was clipped by 5 bases and J by 4 bases, with 10 bases between them. Germline CDR1 NNHNN, CDR2 SYGAGS (reference sequence). Incomplete CDR3 DNA: TGTGCCAGCGGGGGGGGCGGTTATGAACAGTAC. Translating it yields CASGGGGYEQY. The entire CDR3 sequence reads CASGGGGYEQYF.

Note on this clone: The genes and germline here are from mouse. The read is 1 residue too short to cover the CDR3 end, so that end is filled in from the germline J gene. The chain joins TRBV16 to TRBJ1-5; 7 nucleotides align to TRBD1. Trimming removed 4 bases from V and 0 bases from J; junction bases left unmatched: 6. The germline V gene encodes CDR1 SGHSA and CDR2 FRNQAP. There are 16 residues in the CDR3. The CDR3 loop is CASSSSPGGNNQAPLF. Partial CDR3 DNA: TGTGCAAGCAGCTCATCCCCAGGGGGTAACAACCAGGCTCCGCTT.

Note on this clone: All gene names here are mouse names. The read finishes 1 residue shy of the CDR3 end, and the germline J gene is used to complete it. The V call is TRBV2, the J call TRBJ1-6; no definite D call. TRBJ1-6 is sorted into the ORF group, with uncertain function. Trimming pared 0 bases from V and 7 bases from J, leaving 1 base between. The CDR3 has 12 amino acids. CDR1 and CDR2 (germline): LGHNA, YSYQKL. Partial CDR3 DNA: TGTGCCAGCAGCCAAGAGAATTCGCCCCTCTAC. Amino acids: CASSQENSPLY. The entire CDR3 is CASSQENSPLYF.

Turning to this clone: Mouse germline and gene names are used. The CDR3 extends 1 residue past the end of the read, so its final part is completed from the germline J gene. The chain uses TRBV13-1 and TRBJ2-7; D is possibly TRBD1 (5 bases). The germline CDR1 and CDR2 sequences are NSHNY and SYGAGN. The CDR3 totals 13 residues. Between the trimmed V and J ends, which lost 6 bases and 0 bases, there was a span of 10 bases. The CDR3 region is CASKRQSSYEQYF. The sequenced part of the CDR3 DNA is TGTGCCAGCAAACGACAGAGCTCCTATGAACAGTAC.

A note on this clone: Gene names are the mouse ones. Read coverage stops 1 residue before the CDR3 terminus; the germline J gene supplies the remainder. The rearrangement links TRBV26 to TRBJ2-4; TRBD2 agrees at 7 bases. V gave up 3 bases and J gave up 1 base; unmatched junction bases: 1. CDR3 length: 14 residues. CDR1 and CDR2 (germline): KGHPV, FQNQEV (reference sequence). Incomplete CDR3 DNA: TGTGCCAGCAGTCTCCTGGGGGGTCAAAACACCTTGTAC. It specifies CASSLLGGQNTLY. The whole CDR3 protein reads CASSLLGGQNTLYF.

Remarks on this clone: The genes and germline here are from mouse. Read data end 1 residue before the CDR3 end; the end is taken from the germline J gene. The V and J genes are TRBV12-1 and TRBJ2-1; D remains unclear. V gave up 4 bases and J gave up 3 bases, with 9 bases separating them. Germline CDR1 is SGHSN and CDR2 is HYEKVE. The CDR3 loop spans 13 amino acids. The CDR3 loop is CASSRAPYAEQFF. CDR3 DNA, as far as it was read: TGTGCCAGCTCCCGGGCCCCCTATGCTGAGCAGTTC.

On this clone: The germline and genes are mouse ones. The read is 1 residue too short to cover the CDR3 end, so that end is filled in from the germline J gene. This chain uses TRBV31 with TRBJ1-6; D is perhaps TRBD1 (6 bases). TRBJ1-6 is known as an ORF, though its function is uncertain. CDR1 is GKSSPN, CDR2 SITVG, per germline. The CDR3 is made up of 15 amino acids. Trimming took 0 bases from V and 0 from J, leaving 6 bases between them. CDR3 residues: CAWSLGGSYNSPLYF. The sequenced CDR3 bases are TGTGCCTGGAGTCTAGGGGGTTCCTATAATTCGCCCCTCTAC.

A remark on this clone: Mouse germline and gene names are used. The read finishes 1 residue shy of the CDR3 end, and the germline J gene is used to complete it. The V and J genes are TRBV14 and TRBJ1-1; D is possibly TRBD1 (5 bases). The germline V and J ends were trimmed by 6 bases and 0 bases, with 9 bases remaining between them. This CDR3 is 13 amino acids long. CDR1 is SGHDT and CDR2 is FRDEAV in the germline V gene. Incomplete CDR3 DNA: TGTGCCAGCAACGGACAAGCAAACACAGAAGTCTTC. This codes for CASNGQANTEVF. The whole CDR3 protein is CASNGQANTEVFF.

In regard to this clone: All gene names here are mouse names. The read terminates 1 residue ahead of where the CDR3 ends, so the germline J gene completes it. V gene TRBV13-2 combines with J gene TRBJ2-7, with 9 bases that match TRBD2. The CDR3 length is 16 residues. The trim removed 0 bases at V and 4 bases at J, leaving 8 bases unmatched. Germline lookup yields CDR1 NNHNN and CDR2 SYGAGS (reference sequence). The CDR3 DNA, read in part, is TGTGCCAGCGGTGATGCCAGACTGGGGGAGATTTATGAACAGTAC. As protein: CASGDARLGEIYEQY. The entire CDR3 is CASGDARLGEIYEQYF.

About this clone itself: Gene and germline names: mouse. The CDR3 goes on 1 residue after the read ends, and that part is filled in from the germline J gene. The chain employs TRBV16 and TRBJ1-4; a possible D gene is TRBD1 (5 bases). Germline V lookup: CDR1 SGHSA, CDR2 FRNQAP. Deletions cut 0 bases from V and 4 bases from J, with 9 bases between. This CDR3 has 15 residues. The covered CDR3 bases are TGTGCAAGCAGCTTAGATGGGGGATTCAACGAAAGATTATTT. This sequence encodes CASSLDGGFNERLF. The full CDR3 protein is CASSLDGGFNERLFF.

Turning to this clone: Mouse gene names and germline throughout. With the read ending 1 residue before the CDR3 end, the germline J gene is used to fill in that end. The chain recombines TRBV13-2 with TRBJ2-4; D is perhaps TRBD2 (7 bases). With 3 bases removed from V and 2 bases from J, the gap between germline ends came to 7 bases. CDR1 and CDR2 (germline): NNHNN, SYGAGS (reference sequence). This CDR3 has 13 residues. The CDR3 DNA, read in part, is TGTGCCAGCGGTGGGGGGGCTCAAAACACCTTGTAC. As protein: CASGGGAQNTLY. The whole CDR3 sequence reads CASGGGAQNTLYF.

Note on this clone: Mouse names are used for the genes. The CDR3 end falls 1 residue outside the read, so it is completed with the germline J gene. The chain carries TRBV1 and TRBJ1-5, with TRBD1 matching 9 bases. CDR3 size: 15 residues. The germline CDR1 and CDR2 sequences are NSQYPW and LRSPGD (reference sequence). V lost 4 bases, J lost 4 bases, and 5 bases stayed unmatched. Partial CDR3 DNA: TGCACCTGCAGTGGGACCGGGACAGGGAACCAGGCTCCGCTT. Its protein product is CTCSGTGTGNQAPL. In full, the CDR3 reads CTCSGTGTGNQAPLF.

Of note for this clone: Here the gene names and germline are mouse. The missing CDR3 end, 1 residue past where the read stops, is filled in from the germline J gene. The J gene is TRBJ1-2, the V gene TRBV12-1; 8 nucleotides align to TRBD1. CDR3 length: 14 residues. Germline CDR1 and CDR2: SGHSN and HYEKVE. V shed 3 bases and J 4 bases; nucleotides not matched to a gene: 6. The CDR3 is CASSSQGAASDYTF. The CDR3 DNA, read in part, is TGTGCCAGCTCTTCTCAGGGGGCAGCCTCCGACTACACC.

Remarks on this clone: The genes and germline here are from mouse. The read ends 1 residue early relative to the CDR3; the germline J gene fills the gap. This chain links TRBV23 with TRBJ1-6; the DNA was not used to check the table's D call, TRBD1. TRBJ1-6 is noted as an ORF with a role that remains uncertain. CDR3 length equals 16 residues. Looked up from germline, CDR1 is KGHTA and CDR2 is FQNQQP. CDR3 sequence reads: CSSSQLGQGYNSPLYF. CDR3 DNA (partial): TGCTCCAGCAGTCAATTGGGACAGGGCTATAATTCGCCCCTCTAC.

Regarding this clone: Gene names denote mouse genes. Sequencing ends 1 residue short of the CDR3 end; the germline J gene provides the rest. The gene calls are TRBV12-1 and TRBJ1-1; D is unclear. The CDR3 loop spans 13 amino acids. With 0 bases removed from V and 1 base from J, the gap between germline ends came to 5 bases. CDR1 and CDR2 (germline): SGHSN, HYEKVE. CDR3 DNA, as far as it was read: TGTGCCAGCTCTCTCGAGGGAAACACAGAAGTCTTC. Translation: CASSLEGNTEVF. The complete CDR3 sequence is CASSLEGNTEVFF.

This clone was counted a few times. Genes and germline are mouse. Read data end 1 residue before the CDR3 end; the end is taken from the germline J gene. The V call is TRBV26, the J call TRBJ1-1; D not certain. Germline lookup yields CDR1 KGHPV and CDR2 FQNQEV (reference sequence). Trimming shortened V by 2 bases and J by 3 bases, and 1 base separated the two germline ends. CDR3 length: 11 amino acids. The sequenced part of the CDR3 DNA is TGTGCCAGCAGTCTGGACACAGAAGTCTTC. It codes for CASSLDTEVF. The full-length CDR3 reads as CASSLDTEVFF.

A remark on this clone: Each gene name is a mouse one. The chain's CDR3 is CSSSQLTTNTEVFF. The sequenced part of the CDR3 DNA is TGCTCCAGCAGTCAATTGACAACAAACACAGAAGTCTTC. V gene TRBV23 combines with J gene TRBJ1-1; the table assigns TRBD1, which was not confirmed against the DNA. Sequencing ends 1 residue short of the CDR3 end; the germline J gene provides the rest. Germline CDR1 is KGHTA and CDR2 is FQNQQP. There are 14 residues in the CDR3.

Concerning this clone itself: The genes are named according to mouse. Sequencing ends 1 residue short of the CDR3 end; the germline J gene provides the rest. The rearrangement links TRBV23 to TRBJ1-4; TRBD1 reflects the table's D call only, with no check against the DNA. The CDR3 runs 15 residues. Germline V lookup: CDR1 KGHTA, CDR2 FQNQQP. The DNA read from the CDR3 is TGCTCCAGCAGTCAATCTCCAGGGACCAACGAAAGATTATTT. Protein product: CSSSQSPGTNERLF. The CDR3 in full is CSSSQSPGTNERLFF.

With regard to this clone: Gene names are mouse gene names. The read ends 1 residue before the CDR3 terminus; that terminus is restored from the germline J gene. The chain carries TRBV1 and TRBJ2-1; 7 positions match TRBD1. Per the germline V gene, CDR1 is NSQYPW and CDR2 is LRSPGD (reference sequence). The length of the CDR3 is 13 residues. J gave up 6 bases and V 4 bases, and 3 bases lay outside the gene matches. CDR3 protein: CTCSVGTVAEQFF. The DNA read from the CDR3 is TGCACCTGCAGTGTAGGGACAGTTGCTGAGCAGTTC. Looking up the rest from reference TRBV1 and TRBJ2-1 gives the full variable domain: VTLLEQNPRWRLVPRGQAVNLRCILKNSQYPWMSWYQQDLQKQLQWLFTLRSPGDKEVKSLPGADYLATRVTDTELRLQVANMSQGRTLYCTCSVGTVAEQFFGPGTRLTVL.

This clone was seen only once. Each gene name is a mouse one. The CDR3 end lies 1 residue beyond the end of the read and is filled in from the germline J gene. The chain has TRBV13-2 and TRBJ1-1; D uncertain. CDR1 and CDR2 (germline): NNHNN, SYGAGS (reference sequence). V was cut by 1 base and J by 6 bases, with 7 bases left in between. This CDR3 spans 12 amino acids. CDR3 DNA, as far as it was read: TGTGCCAGCGGTGATTCGGCGGCAGAAGTCTTC. This sequence encodes CASGDSAAEVF. The whole CDR3 sequence is CASGDSAAEVFF.